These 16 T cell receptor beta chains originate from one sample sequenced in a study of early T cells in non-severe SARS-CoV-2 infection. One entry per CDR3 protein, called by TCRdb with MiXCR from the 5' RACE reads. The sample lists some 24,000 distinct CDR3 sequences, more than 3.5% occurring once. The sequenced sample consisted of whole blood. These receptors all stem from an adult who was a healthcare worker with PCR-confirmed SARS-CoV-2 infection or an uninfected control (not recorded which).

CDR3 in DNA: TGTGCCAGCAGCGGTAGGACAGGGGGGAGATACACTGAAGCTTTCTTT. It encodes CASSGRTGGRYTEAFF. J is TRBJ1-1 and V is TRBV6-6; 10 bases fit TRBD1. The J segment lost 3 bases and the V segment lost 6 bases, leaving 10 bases of the junction unmatched. There are 16 residues in the CDR3. The germline CDR1 and CDR2 sequences are MNHNY and SVGAGI (reference sequence).

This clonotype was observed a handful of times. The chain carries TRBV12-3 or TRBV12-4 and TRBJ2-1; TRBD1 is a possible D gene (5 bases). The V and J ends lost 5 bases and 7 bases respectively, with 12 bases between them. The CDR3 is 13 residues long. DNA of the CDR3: TGTGCCAGCAGTAAGGGGCCGACTAATGAGCAGTTCTTC. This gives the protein CASSKGPTNEQFF.

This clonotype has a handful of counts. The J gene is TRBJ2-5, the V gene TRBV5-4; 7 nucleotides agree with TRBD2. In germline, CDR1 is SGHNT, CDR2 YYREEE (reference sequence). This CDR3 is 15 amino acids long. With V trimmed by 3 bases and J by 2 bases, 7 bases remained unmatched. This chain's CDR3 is CASSSGGSLQETQYF. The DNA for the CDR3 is TGTGCCAGCAGCTCGGGGGGATCACTGCAAGAGACCCAGTACTTC.

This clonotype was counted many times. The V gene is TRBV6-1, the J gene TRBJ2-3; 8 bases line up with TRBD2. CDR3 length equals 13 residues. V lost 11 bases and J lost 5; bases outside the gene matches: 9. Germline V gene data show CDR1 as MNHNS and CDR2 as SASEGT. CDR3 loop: CASGLAFGDTQYF. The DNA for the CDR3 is TGTGCCTCCGGACTAGCCTTCGGAGATACGCAGTATTTT.

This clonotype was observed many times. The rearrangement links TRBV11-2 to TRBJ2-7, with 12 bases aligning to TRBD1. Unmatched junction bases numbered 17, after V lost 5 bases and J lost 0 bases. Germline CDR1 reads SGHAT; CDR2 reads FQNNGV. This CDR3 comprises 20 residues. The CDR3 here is CASSPVKRDRGQGRSYEQYF. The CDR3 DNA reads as TGTGCCAGCAGCCCAGTTAAACGGGACAGGGGGCAAGGTCGCTCCTACGAGCAGTACTTC.

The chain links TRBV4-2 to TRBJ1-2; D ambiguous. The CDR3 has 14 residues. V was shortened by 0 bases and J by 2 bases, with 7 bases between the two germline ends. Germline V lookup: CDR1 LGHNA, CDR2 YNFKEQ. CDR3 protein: CASSQEVLNYGYTF. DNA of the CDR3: TGTGCCAGCAGCCAAGAGGTGTTGAACTATGGCTACACCTTC.

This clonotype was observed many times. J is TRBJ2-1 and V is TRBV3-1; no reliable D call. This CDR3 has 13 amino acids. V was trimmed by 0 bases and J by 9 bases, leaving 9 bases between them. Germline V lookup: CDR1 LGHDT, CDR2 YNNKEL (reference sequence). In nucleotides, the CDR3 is TGTGCCAGCAGCCAAGATAGGGTGCGTGAGCAGTTCTTC. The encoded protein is CASSQDRVREQFF.

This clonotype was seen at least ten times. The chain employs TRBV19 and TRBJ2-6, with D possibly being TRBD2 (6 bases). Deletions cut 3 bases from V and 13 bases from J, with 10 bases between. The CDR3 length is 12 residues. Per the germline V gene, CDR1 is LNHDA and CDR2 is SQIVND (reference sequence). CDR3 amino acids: CASSMERVVLTF. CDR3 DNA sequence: TGTGCCAGTAGTATGGAGCGGGTGGTCCTGACTTTC.

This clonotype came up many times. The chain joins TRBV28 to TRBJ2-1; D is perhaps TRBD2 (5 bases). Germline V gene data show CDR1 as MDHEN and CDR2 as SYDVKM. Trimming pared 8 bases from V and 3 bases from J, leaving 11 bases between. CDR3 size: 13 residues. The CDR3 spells CASASGVYNEQFF. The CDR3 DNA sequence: TGTGCCAGCGCGAGCGGTGTCTACAATGAGCAGTTCTTC.

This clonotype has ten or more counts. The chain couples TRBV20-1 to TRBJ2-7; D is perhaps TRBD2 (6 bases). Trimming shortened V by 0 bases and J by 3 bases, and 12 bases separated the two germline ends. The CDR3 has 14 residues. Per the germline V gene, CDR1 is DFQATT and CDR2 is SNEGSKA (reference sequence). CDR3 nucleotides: TGCAGTGCTAGAGATGACGGGGGTTACTACGAGCAGTACTTC. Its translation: CSARDDGGYYEQYF.

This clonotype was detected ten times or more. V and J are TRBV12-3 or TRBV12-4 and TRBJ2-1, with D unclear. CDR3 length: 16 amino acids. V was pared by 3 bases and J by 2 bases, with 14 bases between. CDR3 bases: TGTGCCAGCAGTTTCGGGCTCCCCCTGACCTACAATGAGCAGTTCTTC. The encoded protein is CASSFGLPLTYNEQFF.

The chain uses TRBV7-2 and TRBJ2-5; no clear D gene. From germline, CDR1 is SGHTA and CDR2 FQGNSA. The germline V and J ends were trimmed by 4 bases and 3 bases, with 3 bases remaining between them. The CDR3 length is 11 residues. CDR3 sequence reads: CASSYKETQYF. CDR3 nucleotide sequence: TGTGCCAGCAGCTATAAAGAGACCCAGTACTTC. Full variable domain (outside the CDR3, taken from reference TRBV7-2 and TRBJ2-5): GAGVSQSPSNKVTEKGKDVELRCDPISGHTALYWYRQSLGQGLEFLIYFQGNSAPDKSGLPSDRFSAERTGGSVSTLTIQRTQQEDSAVYLCASSYKETQYFGPGTRLLVL.

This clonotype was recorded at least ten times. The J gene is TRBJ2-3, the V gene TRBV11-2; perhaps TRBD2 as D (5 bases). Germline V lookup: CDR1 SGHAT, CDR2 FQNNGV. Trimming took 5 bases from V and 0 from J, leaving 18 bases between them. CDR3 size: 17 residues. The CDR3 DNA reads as TGTGCCAGCAGCCCCCACCACCGGGGAACTAGCACAGATACGCAGTATTTT. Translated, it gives CASSPHHRGTSTDTQYF.

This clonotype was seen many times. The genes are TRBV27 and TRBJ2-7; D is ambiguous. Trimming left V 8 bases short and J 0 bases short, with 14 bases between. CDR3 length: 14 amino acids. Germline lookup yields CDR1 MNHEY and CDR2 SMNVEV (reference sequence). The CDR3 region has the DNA TGTGCCAGCCAATCGATTCTGAGCTCCTACGAGCAGTACTTC. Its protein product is CASQSILSSYEQYF.

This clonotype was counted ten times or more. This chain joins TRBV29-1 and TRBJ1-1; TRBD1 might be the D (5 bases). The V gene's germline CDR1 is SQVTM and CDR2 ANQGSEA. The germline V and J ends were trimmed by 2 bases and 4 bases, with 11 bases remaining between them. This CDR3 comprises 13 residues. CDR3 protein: CSVEIGGGTEAFF. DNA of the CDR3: TGCAGCGTTGAAATCGGCGGGGGCACTGAAGCTTTCTTT.

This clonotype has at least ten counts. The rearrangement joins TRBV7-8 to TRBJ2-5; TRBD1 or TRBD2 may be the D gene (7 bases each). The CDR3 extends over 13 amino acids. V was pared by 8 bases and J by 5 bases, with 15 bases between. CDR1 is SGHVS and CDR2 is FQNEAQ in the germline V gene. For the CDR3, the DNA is TGTGCCAGCCTCAGGGGGGGGCACGAGACCCAGTACTTC. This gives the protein CASLRGGHETQYF.